Listed below are T cell receptor beta chains from one sample, sequenced in a study of memory CD4+ T cells and cytomegalovirus serostatus. Profiled with immunoSEQ multiplex PCR; TCRdb holds only in-frame clones, not every one. The sample includes some 54,000 clones, around 83% of them seen just once. The sequenced material came from memory CD4+ T cells from blood. Every receptor here comes from an adult in good health and CMV-seropositive. The CDR3 runs from the conserved cysteine through the conserved F or W. Fields, in order: CDR3 protein, CDR3 DNA, clone size, J gene, V gene, D gene. A D gene is named only where the DNA matches it firmly. The listing skips clone size in some rows; elsewhere it reads once, few, many or a size class.

CASSAHYEQYF TGTGCCAGCAGTGCACACTACGAGCAGTACTTC . TRBJ2-7 TRBV2 .
CASSYSSWDTEAFF TGTGCCAGCAGTTACTCTTCTTGGGACACTGAAGCTTTCTTT once TRBJ1-1 TRBV6-6 .
CASSYSDTPREKLFF TGTGCCAGCAGCTATTCGGACACCCCGAGGGAAAAACTGTTTTTT . TRBJ1-4 TRBV7-8 .
CASSASGGGHSYEQYF TGTGCCAGCAGCGCTTCTGGCGGGGGCCATTCCTACGAGCAGTACTTC . TRBJ2-7 TRBV7-2 .
CASSLQGARTGELFF TGTGCCAGCAGTTTACAGGGGGCGCGTACCGGGGAGCTGTTTTTT . TRBJ2-2 TRBV6-5 TRBD1
CASSLEGRGAYEQYF TGTGCCAGCAGCTTAGAGGGCAGGGGCGCCTACGAGCAGTACTTC . TRBJ2-7 TRBV11-2 .
CSARYYEQFF TGCAGTGCTAGGTATTATGAGCAGTTCTTC . TRBJ2-1 TRBV20-1 .
CASTRTGGNQPQHF TGTGCCAGCACTAGGACAGGGGGAAATCAGCCCCAGCATTTT . TRBJ1-5 TRBV28 TRBD1
CANTTGTVTEAFF TGTGCCAATACGACAGGGACGGTCACTGAAGCTTTCTTT . TRBJ1-1 TRBV2 TRBD1
CARSLGRKGGSTDTQYF TGTGCCAGAAGCTTGGGGCGTAAAGGGGGAAGCACAGATACGCAGTATTTT . TRBJ2-3 TRBV5-3 .